The 21 T cell receptor beta chains presented below share a single source sample, sequenced in a study of T cell changes during pregnancy in multiple sclerosis. Using immunoSEQ multiplex PCR, the repertoire was profiled, and TCRdb retains in-frame clones only, with some absent. The sample yields some 38,000 clones, about 95% seen once. This specimen consisted of CD4+ T cells from peripheral blood mononuclear cells, obtained in the second trimester of pregnancy. The receptors derive from a female donor with multiple sclerosis, enrolled in a pregnancy study.

The chain carries TRBV6-6 and TRBJ2-2; D might be TRBD2 (7 bases). Trimming removed 8 bases from V and 5 bases from J, with 15 bases in between. Germline CDR1 is MNHNY and CDR2 is SVGAGI (reference sequence). This CDR3 region has 14 residues. CDR3 sequence (DNA): TGTGCCAGCGCGTCGGGGGGCAGGACCGGGGAGCTGTTTTTT. Encoded protein: CASASGGRTGELFF.

The CDR3 DNA reads TGTGCCAGCAGTCAAGGGACAGCCATTTCTAACACAGATACGCAGTATTTT. Translation gives CASSQGTAISNTDTQYF. The V gene is TRBV2, the J gene TRBJ2-3, with 7 nucleotides matching TRBD1. This CDR3 spans 17 amino acids. V shed 5 bases and J 2 bases; nucleotides not matched to a gene: 13. Per germline, CDR1 SNHLY and CDR2 FYNNEI.

Here the CDR3 reads CASRVRGTTEAFF. CDR3 nucleotide sequence: TGTGCCAGCAGAGTCAGGGGAACCACTGAAGCTTTCTTT. The J gene is TRBJ1-1, the V gene TRBV6-5, with D possibly being TRBD1 (6 bases). Germline CDR1 is MNHEY and CDR2 is SVGAGI. Trimming took off 6 bases at V and 4 bases at J, with 12 bases between the two ends. There are 13 residues in the CDR3.

This chain joins TRBV5-1 and TRBJ2-2; D perhaps matches TRBD2 (5 bases). Looked up from germline, CDR1 is SGHRS and CDR2 is YFSETQ. The CDR3 spans 15 residues. Trimming took 6 bases from V and 1 from J, leaving 13 bases between them. The CDR3 DNA sequence: TGCGCCAGCAACCGGGAAGCGCAGAACACCGGGGAGCTGTTTTTT. It encodes CASNREAQNTGELFF.

This chain connects TRBV7-9 to TRBJ1-4; TRBD1 aligns across 8 bases. This CDR3 comprises 14 residues. The germline V gene encodes CDR1 SEHNR and CDR2 FQNEAQ (reference sequence). Trimming took 1 base from V and 6 from J; bases not matched to a gene: 1. This CDR3 reads CASSLDRGYEKLFF. CDR3 bases: TGTGCCAGCAGCTTAGACAGGGGGTATGAAAAACTGTTTTTT.

The CDR3 region has the DNA TGTGCCAGCAGTGGAGAAGCGGGACAGGTTTCTTACGAGCAGTACTTC. Translating it yields CASSGEAGQVSYEQYF. The V gene is TRBV6-1, the J gene TRBJ2-7, with a weak D call TRBD1 (8 bases). V lost 4 bases and J 4 bases, leaving 20 bases between the germline ends. Germline V gene sequence: CDR1 MNHNS, CDR2 SASEGT. CDR3 length: 16 residues.

The chain uses TRBV28 and TRBJ2-7, with a possible D match to TRBD1 (6 bases). The CDR3 covers 15 residues. Trimming cost V 5 bases and J 2 bases, with 16 bases left between them. Looked up from germline, CDR1 is MDHEN and CDR2 is SYDVKM. The DNA for the CDR3 is TGTGCCAGCAGTGCCCGGACAGCCTTCACCTACGAGCAGTACTTC. The encoded protein is CASSARTAFTYEQYF.

CDR3 coding DNA: TGCGCCAGCCGGACCGGGACAGGGTTTTACGAGCAGTACTTC. Amino acids: CASRTGTGFYEQYF. V gene TRBV5-1 combines with J gene TRBJ2-7, with TRBD1 identical over 9 bases. This CDR3 has 14 amino acids. Germline lookup yields CDR1 SGHRS and CDR2 YFSETQ. V dropped 7 bases and J dropped 4; count of bases not matched to a gene: 9.

The chain has TRBV11-3 and TRBJ2-7, with a tentative D call TRBD1 (5 bases). Germline CDR1 is SGHNT and CDR2 is YENEEA. The V and J ends lost 5 bases and 5 bases respectively, with 13 bases between them. This CDR3 is built from 13 residues. The CDR3 DNA follows: TGTGCCAGCAGCCTAAATCAGGGAAACGAGCAGTACTTC. Translation gives CASSLNQGNEQYF.

The chain is built from TRBV18 and TRBJ2-7; 7 bases map to TRBD2. This CDR3 spans 15 amino acids. Germline V lookup: CDR1 KGHSH, CDR2 LQKENI. V was clipped by 2 bases and J by 2 bases; unmatched bases: 6. In nucleotides, the CDR3 is TGTGCCAGCTCACCAGCGGGGGACGGGGCCTACGAGCAGTACTTC. The encoded protein is CASSPAGDGAYEQYF.

The chain is built from TRBV19 and TRBJ1-1; weak D call: TRBD1 (5 bases). The CDR3 has 14 residues. Trimming stripped 3 bases from V and 3 bases from J, with 11 bases between. The germline CDR1 and CDR2 sequences are LNHDA and SQIVND (reference sequence). CDR3 sequence reads: CASSMGRRDTEAFF. The CDR3 DNA reads TGTGCCAGTAGTATGGGGCGCCGGGACACTGAAGCTTTCTTT.

This chain connects TRBV7-2 to TRBJ2-1; 14 bases are shared with TRBD2. V dropped 6 bases and J dropped 8; count of bases not matched to a gene: 6. Germline lookup yields CDR1 SGHTA and CDR2 FQGNSA. This CDR3 comprises 15 residues. The CDR3 DNA is TGTGCCAGCAGTAGGACTAGCGGGAGGAGACATGAGCAGTTCTTC. This gives the protein CASSRTSGRRHEQFF.

The V and J genes are TRBV2 and TRBJ1-5; 9 positions agree with TRBD1. Germline V CDR1 and CDR2: SNHLY, FYNNEI. This CDR3 spans 16 amino acids. The junction had 9 bases not matched to a gene; V was cut back by 7 bases and J by 2 bases. CDR3 in DNA: TGTGCCAGCACCGAACAGGGGGCGTTGCGCAATCAGCCCCAGCATTTT. Protein: CASTEQGALRNQPQHF.

The chain couples TRBV7-3 to TRBJ2-3; 7 bases match TRBD1. The germline gives CDR1 SGHTA, CDR2 FQGTGA. The ends lost 5 bases at V and 5 bases at J; junction bases unmatched: 4. This CDR3 has 13 residues. The CDR3 sequence is CASSPPGGDTQYF. CDR3 DNA: TGTGCCAGCAGCCCCCCAGGGGGAGATACGCAGTATTTT.

This chain uses TRBV4-1 with TRBJ1-5; possibly TRBD1 for D (5 bases). The CDR3 runs to 17 residues. The germline V gene has CDR1 MGHRA and CDR2 YSYEKL. V was clipped by 1 base and J by 4 bases, with 17 bases between them. CDR3 DNA sequence: TGCGCCAGCAGCCAAGTAGGTGGCAGGGCAAGGAATCAGCCCCAGCATTTT. It is translated as CASSQVGGRARNQPQHF.

This clone came up once. The V call is TRBV4-2, the J call TRBJ1-2; TRBD1 might be the D (5 bases). The CDR3 contains 15 residues. Germline V gene lookup returns CDR1 LGHNA and CDR2 YNFKEQ. V dropped 3 bases and J dropped 6 bases, with 17 bases sitting between them. CDR3: CASSQVGGLSDGYTF. In DNA, the CDR3 is TGTGCCAGCAGCCAGGTTGGGGGACTGTCGGATGGCTACACCTTC.

The chain carries TRBV6-1 and TRBJ1-2; D is possibly TRBD1 (5 bases). From germline, CDR1 is MNHNS and CDR2 SASEGT. Trimming left V 0 bases short and J 4 bases short, with 9 bases between. The CDR3 sequence is 14 residues long. The CDR3 nucleotides read TGTGCCAGCAGTGAAGCGGGGCAGGTCTATGGCTACACCTTC. This encodes CASSEAGQVYGYTF.

The V gene is TRBV9, the J gene TRBJ2-1, with D possibly being TRBD2 (5 bases). Between the trimmed V and J ends, which lost 2 bases and 0 bases, there was a span of 12 bases. The CDR3 runs 16 residues. CDR1 is SGDLS, CDR2 YYNGEE, per germline. CDR3 in DNA: TGTGCCAGCAGCGTGGGCCTAGCCTTCTCCTACAATGAGCAGTTCTTC. It encodes CASSVGLAFSYNEQFF.

The V gene is TRBV9, the J gene TRBJ2-2; the D gene is possibly TRBD1 (6 bases). The V and J ends lost 3 bases and 0 bases respectively, with 12 bases between them. This CDR3 has 16 amino acids. Germline values: CDR1 SGDLS, CDR2 YYNGEE. The DNA for the CDR3 is TGTGCCAGCAGCGCAACCGGGACAACGAACACCGGGGAGCTGTTTTTT. Protein: CASSATGTTNTGELFF. The full variable domain, in which reference TRBV9 and TRBJ2-2 provide the parts outside the CDR3, is DSGVTQTPKHLITATGQRVTLRCSPRSGDLSVYWYQQSLDQGLQFLIQYYNGEERAKGNILERFSAQQFPDLHSELNLSSLELGDSALYFCASSATGTTNTGELFFGEGSRLTVL.

This clone was detected once. The chain joins TRBV6-6 to TRBJ2-3; no definite D call. Germline lookup yields CDR1 MNHNY and CDR2 SVGAGI (reference sequence). The ends were cut back, 8 bases at V and 1 base at J, with 4 bases in the middle. This CDR3 has 11 amino acids. The CDR3 reads CASRGTDTQYF. The CDR3, as DNA: TGTGCCAGCCGTGGCACAGATACGCAGTATTTT.

In this sample, this clone turned up once. The genes are TRBV2 and TRBJ2-2; 9 bases fit TRBD1. CDR1 and CDR2 (germline): SNHLY, FYNNEI. The CDR3 sequence is 15 residues long. V dropped 8 bases and J dropped 0; count of bases not matched to a gene: 4. The CDR3 loop is CASGTGTSNTGELFF. CDR3 in DNA: TGTGCCAGCGGGACAGGGACTTCGAACACCGGGGAGCTGTTTTTT.